This is a list of T cell receptor beta chains from one sample in a study of blood T cell repertoires in COVID-19. Assay used: immunoSEQ multiplex PCR; TCRdb lists only in-frame clones, some missing. The table lists 100,000 to 150,000 clones, about 80% of them singletons. The sample consisted of PBMCs or T cells enriched from blood (not recorded which). These receptors all stem from a man aged 35 to 55 with acute COVID-19. Both conserved end residues are part of each CDR3. The D gene is left open where the match is weak. Only part of the rows carry a size: once, few, many, or a class if the clone is expanded.

j_call v_call d_call clone_size cdr3_aa cdr3_nt
TRBJ2-7 TRBV4-2 NA NA CASSQDRTFSYEQYF TGTGCCAGCAGCCAAGATAGGACTTTCTCCTACGAGCAGTACTTC
TRBJ2-3 TRBV9 NA NA CASSVARSTSTDTQYF TGTGCCAGCAGCGTAGCGAGGTCCACTAGCACAGATACGCAGTATTTT
TRBJ1-1 TRBV6-1 TRBD1 once CASSEGQGDTEAFF TGTGCCAGCAGTGAGGGACAGGGAGACACTGAAGCTTTCTTT
TRBJ1-2 TRBV6-5 TRBD1 few CASSYSDRPNYGYTF TGTGCCAGCAGTTACTCGGACAGGCCCAACTATGGCTACACCTTC
TRBJ1-1 TRBV19 NA NA CASSDEGSSEGNTEAFF TGTGCCAGTAGTGATGAGGGTTCTAGTGAGGGGAACACTGAAGCTTTCTTT
TRBJ1-2 TRBV9 TRBD1 NA CASSPRQGTNYGYTF TGTGCCAGCAGCCCCCGACAGGGCACTAACTATGGCTACACCTTC
TRBJ2-1 TRBV6-6 TRBD1 NA CASRRYSGGEQFF TGTGCCAGCAGACGCTACTCAGGGGGAGAGCAGTTCTTC
TRBJ2-5 TRBV12-3/TRBV12-4 NA NA CASSLRETQYF TGTGCCAGCAGTTTGAGAGAGACCCAGTACTTC
TRBJ2-7 TRBV7-9 NA NA CASSPPAGRSYEQYF TGTGCCAGCAGCCCGCCGGCGGGAAGATCCTACGAGCAGTACTTC
TRBJ2-7 TRBV12-3/TRBV12-4 TRBD1 NA CASRDRDIHEQYF TGTGCCAGCAGGGACAGGGACATACACGAGCAGTACTTC
TRBJ1-1 TRBV7-3 NA NA CASSLQYNTEAFF TGTGCCAGCAGTCTTCAGTATAACACTGAAGCTTTCTTT
TRBJ2-7 TRBV28 NA NA CASSRGWAYEQYF TGTGCCAGCAGCCGGGGATGGGCCTACGAGCAGTACTTC
TRBJ2-7 TRBV6-5 NA once CASSWGRGRIEYF TGTGCCAGCAGTTGGGGGCGCGGGAGAATAGAGTACTTC
TRBJ1-1 TRBV7-3 NA NA CASKGGRAFF TGTGCCAGCAAGGGAGGGAGAGCTTTCTTT
TRBJ2-7 TRBV6-2/TRBV6-3 TRBD2 NA CASSPTPLASYEQYF TGTGCCAGCAGCCCAACCCCACTAGCGTCCTACGAGCAGTACTTC
TRBJ2-3 TRBV3-1/TRBV3-2 TRBD1 once CASSPWTGTDTQYF TGTGCCAGCAGTCCCTGGACAGGCACCGATACGCAGTATTTT
TRBJ1-6 TRBV2 TRBD1 NA CASSFQGANSPLHF TGTGCCAGCAGCTTCCAGGGGGCTAATTCACCCCTCCACTTT
TRBJ2-4 TRBV28 NA NA CANLDSAKNIQYF TGTGCCAACTTAGACTCCGCCAAAAACATTCAGTACTTC
TRBJ1-6 TRBV6-5 NA NA CASRQGYYNSPLHF TGTGCCAGCAGACAGGGATACTATAATTCACCCCTCCACTTT
TRBJ1-1 TRBV19 TRBD1 once CASSIGTGGTLTEAFF TGTGCCAGTAGTATCGGGACAGGGGGCACCCTCACTGAAGCTTTCTTT
TRBJ2-5 TRBV27 NA NA CASSRGVDSQKETQYF TGTGCCAGCAGTCGTGGCGTGGACAGTCAAAAAGAGACCCAGTACTTC
TRBJ2-7 TRBV7-9 NA NA CASSFNTGPYEQYF TGTGCCAGCAGCTTCAATACAGGGCCCTACGAGCAGTACTTC
TRBJ2-5 TRBV10-2 TRBD2 NA CACRLAGAETQYF TGCGCCTGCCGACTAGCGGGAGCGGAGACCCAGTACTTC
TRBJ1-1 TRBV7-9 NA NA CASSSRDLANAFF TGTGCCAGCAGCTCCCGGGATTTGGCCAACGCTTTCTTT
TRBJ2-7 TRBV30 TRBD1 NA CAWEPGQGAAEQYF TGTGCCTGGGAACCGGGACAGGGGGCGGCCGAGCAGTACTTC
TRBJ2-7 TRBV5-4 NA NA CASSFDWSYEQYF TGTGCCAGCAGCTTTGACTGGAGCTACGAGCAGTACTTC
TRBJ2-7 TRBV15 TRBD2 NA CATSRTSGSYEQYF TGTGCCACCAGCAGGACTAGCGGCTCCTACGAGCAGTACTTC
TRBJ2-1 TRBV6-6 TRBD2 NA CASSLSGGASFNEQFF TGTGCCAGCAGTTTAAGCGGGGGGGCGAGTTTCAATGAGCAGTTCTTC
TRBJ2-1 TRBV6-4 NA NA CASSQGHEQFF TGTGCCAGCAGCCAGGGGCATGAGCAGTTCTTC
TRBJ1-2 TRBV18 NA NA CASSEQPRDGYTF TGTGCCAGCTCGGAACAGCCCAGGGATGGCTACACCTTC
TRBJ1-3 TRBV11-3 NA NA CASSRGGSSGNTIYF TGTGCCAGCAGCAGAGGGGGAAGCTCTGGAAACACCATATATTTT
TRBJ2-7 TRBV12-3/TRBV12-4 NA NA CASSLEGVYEQYF TGTGCCAGCAGTTTAGAAGGGGTTTACGAGCAGTACTTC
TRBJ1-4 TRBV18 NA NA CASSRTGTDEKLFF TGTGCCAGCTCACGCACAGGGACCGATGAAAAACTGTTTTTT
TRBJ2-3 TRBV7-9 TRBD2 NA CASSLGGLAGTDTQYF TGTGCCAGCAGCTTAGGGGGACTAGCGGGCACAGATACGCAGTATTTT
TRBJ1-2 TRBV27 TRBD1 NA CASRRTGRSYGYTF TGTGCCAGCAGGAGGACAGGGCGAAGCTATGGCTACACCTTC
TRBJ2-2 TRBV7-3 TRBD1 NA CASSLQQGSNTGELFF TGTGCCAGCAGCTTACAACAGGGGAGTAACACCGGGGAGCTGTTTTTT
TRBJ2-7 TRBV9 NA once CASSVSQGYEQYF TGTGCCAGCAGCGTCTCTCAGGGCTACGAGCAGTACTTC
TRBJ2-1 TRBV6-4 TRBD2 NA CASSDFPGLANEQFF TGTGCCAGCAGTGACTTTCCGGGACTAGCCAATGAGCAGTTCTTC
TRBJ2-5 TRBV7-6 NA NA CASSALYTYQETQYF TGTGCCAGCAGCGCCCTTTACACGTACCAAGAGACCCAGTACTTC
TRBJ1-2 TRBV7-9 TRBD1 NA CASSQDRGQGYTF TGTGCCAGCAGCCAAGACAGGGGGCAAGGCTACACCTTC
TRBJ2-1 TRBV18 NA once CASSTISGHSYNEQFF TGTGCCAGCTCAACTATAAGCGGGCACTCCTACAATGAGCAGTTCTTC
TRBJ1-5 TRBV28 NA many CASSFSGQPQHF TGTGCCAGCAGTTTTTCAGGACAGCCCCAGCATTTT
TRBJ1-2 TRBV20-1 NA few CSASSRQTYTF TGCAGTGCTAGTAGCAGACAGACGTACACCTTC
TRBJ1-5 TRBV11-1 NA NA CASSQGDRNNQPQHF TGTGCCAGCAGCCAAGGCGACAGGAACAATCAGCCCCAGCATTTT